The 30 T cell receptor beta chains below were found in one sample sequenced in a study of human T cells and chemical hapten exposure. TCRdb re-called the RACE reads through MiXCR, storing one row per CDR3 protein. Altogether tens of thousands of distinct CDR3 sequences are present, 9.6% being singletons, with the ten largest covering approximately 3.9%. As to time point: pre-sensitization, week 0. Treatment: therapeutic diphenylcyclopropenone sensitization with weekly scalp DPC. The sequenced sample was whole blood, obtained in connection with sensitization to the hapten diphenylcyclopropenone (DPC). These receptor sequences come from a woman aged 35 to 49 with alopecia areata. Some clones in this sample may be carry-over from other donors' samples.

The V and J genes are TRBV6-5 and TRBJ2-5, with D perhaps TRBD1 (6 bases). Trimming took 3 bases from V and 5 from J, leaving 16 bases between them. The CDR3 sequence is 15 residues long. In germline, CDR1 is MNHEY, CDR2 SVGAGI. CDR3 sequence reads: CASSYSDRTSETQYF. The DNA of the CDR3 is TGTGCCAGCAGTTATTCCGACAGGACATCGGAGACCCAGTACTTC.

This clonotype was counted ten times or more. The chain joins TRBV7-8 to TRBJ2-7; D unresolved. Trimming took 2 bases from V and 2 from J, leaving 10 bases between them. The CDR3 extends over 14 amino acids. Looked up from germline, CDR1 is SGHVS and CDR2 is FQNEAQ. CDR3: CASSLSQAPYEQYF. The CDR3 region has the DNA TGTGCCAGCAGCTTAAGTCAGGCCCCCTACGAGCAGTACTTC.

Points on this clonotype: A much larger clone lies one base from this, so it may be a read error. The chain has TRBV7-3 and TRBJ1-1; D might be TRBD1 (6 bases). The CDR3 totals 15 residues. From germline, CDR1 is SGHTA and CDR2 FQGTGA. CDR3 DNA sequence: TGTGCCGGCAGCTTCGGGCAGGGGTTGAACACTGAAGCTTTCTTT. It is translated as CAGSFGQGLNTEAFF.

Written as DNA, the CDR3 is TGCGCCAGCAGCCGAAGCGGGGTCCCATACAATGAGCAGTTCTTC. Translation: CASSRSGVPYNEQFF. J is TRBJ2-1 and V is TRBV5-1, with 7 nucleotides matching TRBD2. Germline lookup yields CDR1 SGHRS and CDR2 YFSETQ. CDR3 length: 15 residues. V dropped 4 bases and J dropped 4; count of bases not matched to a gene: 8.

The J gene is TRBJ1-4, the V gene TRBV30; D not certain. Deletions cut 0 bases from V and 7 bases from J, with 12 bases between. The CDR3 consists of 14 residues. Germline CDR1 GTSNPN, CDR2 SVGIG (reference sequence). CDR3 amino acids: CAWSVEGSGEKLFF. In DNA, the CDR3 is TGTGCCTGGAGTGTTGAAGGGTCAGGTGAAAAACTGTTTTTT.

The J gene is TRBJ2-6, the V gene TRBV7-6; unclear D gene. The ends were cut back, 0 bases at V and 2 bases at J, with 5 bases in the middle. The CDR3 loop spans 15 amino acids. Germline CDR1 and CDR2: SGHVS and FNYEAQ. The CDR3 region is CASSLAPAGANVLTF. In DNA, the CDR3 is TGTGCCAGCAGCTTAGCCCCGGCTGGGGCCAACGTCCTGACTTTC.

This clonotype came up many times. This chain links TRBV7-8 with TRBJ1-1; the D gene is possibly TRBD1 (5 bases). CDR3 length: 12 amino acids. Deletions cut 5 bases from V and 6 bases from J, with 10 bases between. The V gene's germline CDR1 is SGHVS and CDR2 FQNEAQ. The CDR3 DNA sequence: TGTGCCAGCAGCCACACAGGACCTGAAGCTTTCTTT. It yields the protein CASSHTGPEAFF.

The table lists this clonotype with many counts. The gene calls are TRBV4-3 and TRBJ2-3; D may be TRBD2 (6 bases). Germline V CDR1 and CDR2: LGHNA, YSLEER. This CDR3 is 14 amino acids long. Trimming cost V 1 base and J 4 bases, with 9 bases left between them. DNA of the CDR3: TGCGCCAGCAGCCAAGTGGCTAGCGCAGATACGCAGTATTTT. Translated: CASSQVASADTQYF.

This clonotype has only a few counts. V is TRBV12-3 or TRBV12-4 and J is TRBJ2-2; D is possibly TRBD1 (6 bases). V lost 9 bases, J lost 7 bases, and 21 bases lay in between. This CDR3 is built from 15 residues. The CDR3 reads CASRMLGQFGGELFF. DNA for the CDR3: TGTGCCAGTAGGATGCTCGGACAGTTCGGCGGGGAGCTGTTTTTT.

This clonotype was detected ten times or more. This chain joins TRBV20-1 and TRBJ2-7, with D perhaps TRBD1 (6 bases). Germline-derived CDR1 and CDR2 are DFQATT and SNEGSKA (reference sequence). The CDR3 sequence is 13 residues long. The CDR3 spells CSAAAQGTYEQYF. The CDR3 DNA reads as TGCAGCGCTGCCGCGCAGGGGACCTACGAGCAGTACTTC.

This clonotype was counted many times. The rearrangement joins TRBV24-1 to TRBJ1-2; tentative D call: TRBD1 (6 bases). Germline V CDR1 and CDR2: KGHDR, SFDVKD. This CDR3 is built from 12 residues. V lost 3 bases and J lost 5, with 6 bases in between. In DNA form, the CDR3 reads TGTGCCACCAGTGATACAGGGTATGGCTACACCTTC. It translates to CATSDTGYGYTF.

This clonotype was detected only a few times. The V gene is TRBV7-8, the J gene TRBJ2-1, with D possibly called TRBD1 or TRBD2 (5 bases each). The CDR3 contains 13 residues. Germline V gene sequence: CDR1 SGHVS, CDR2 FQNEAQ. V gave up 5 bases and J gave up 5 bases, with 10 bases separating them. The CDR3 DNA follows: TGTGCCAGCAGCAACTGGGACCACAATGAGCAGTTCTTC. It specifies CASSNWDHNEQFF.

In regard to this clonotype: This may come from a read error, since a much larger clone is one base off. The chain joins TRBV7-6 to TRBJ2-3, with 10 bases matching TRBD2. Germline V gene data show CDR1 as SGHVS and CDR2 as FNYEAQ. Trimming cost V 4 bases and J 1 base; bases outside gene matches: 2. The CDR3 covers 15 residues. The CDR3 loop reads CASSSLAGGTDTQYF. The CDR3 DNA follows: TGTGCCAGCAGCTCTCTAGCGGGGGGCACAGATACGCAGTATTTT.

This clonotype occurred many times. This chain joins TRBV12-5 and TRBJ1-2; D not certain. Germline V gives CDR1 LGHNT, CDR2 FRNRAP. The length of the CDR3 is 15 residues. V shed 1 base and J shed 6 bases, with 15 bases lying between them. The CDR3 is CASGLGPEGENGYTF. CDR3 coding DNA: TGTGCTAGTGGTTTGGGCCCTGAGGGTGAGAATGGCTACACCTTC.

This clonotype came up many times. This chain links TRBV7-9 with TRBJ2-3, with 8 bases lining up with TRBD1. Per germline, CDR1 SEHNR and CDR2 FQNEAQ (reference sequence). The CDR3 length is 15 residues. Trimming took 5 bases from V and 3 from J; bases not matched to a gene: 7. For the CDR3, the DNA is TGTGCCAGCAGCACACAGGGGGTTACAACAGATACGCAGTATTTT. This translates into CASSTQGVTTDTQYF. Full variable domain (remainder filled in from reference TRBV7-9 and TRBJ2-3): DTGVSQNPRHKITKRGQNVTFRCDPISEHNRLYWYRQTLGQGPEFLTYFQNEAQLEKSRLLSDRFSAERPKGSFSTLEIQRTEQGDSAMYLCASSTQGVTTDTQYFGPGTRLTVL.

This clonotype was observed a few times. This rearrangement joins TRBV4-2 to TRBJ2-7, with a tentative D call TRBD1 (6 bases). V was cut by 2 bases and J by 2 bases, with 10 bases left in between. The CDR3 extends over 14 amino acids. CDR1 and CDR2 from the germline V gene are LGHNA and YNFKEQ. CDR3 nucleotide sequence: TGTGCCAGCAGCCAACGGACAGCCGCCTACGAGCAGTACTTC. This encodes CASSQRTAAYEQYF.

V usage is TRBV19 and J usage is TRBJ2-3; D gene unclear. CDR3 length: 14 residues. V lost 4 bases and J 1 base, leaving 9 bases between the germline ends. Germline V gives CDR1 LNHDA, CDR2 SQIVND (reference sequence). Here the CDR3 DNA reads TGTGCCAGTAGTACCGGATGGGGCACAGATACGCAGTATTTT. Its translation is CASSTGWGTDTQYF. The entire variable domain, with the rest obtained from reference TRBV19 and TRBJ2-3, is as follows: DGGITQSPKYLFRKEGQNVTLSCEQNLNHDAMYWYRQDPGQGLRLIYYSQIVNDFQKGDIAEGYSVSREKKESFPLTVTSAQKNPTAFYLCASSTGWGTDTQYFGPGTRLTVL.

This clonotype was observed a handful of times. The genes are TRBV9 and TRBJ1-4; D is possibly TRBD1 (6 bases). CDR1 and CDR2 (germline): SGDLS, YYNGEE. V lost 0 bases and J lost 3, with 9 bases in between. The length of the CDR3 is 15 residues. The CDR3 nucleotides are TGTGCCAGCAGCGTAGGGGCAGGGGCTAATGAAAAACTGTTTTTT. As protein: CASSVGAGANEKLFF.

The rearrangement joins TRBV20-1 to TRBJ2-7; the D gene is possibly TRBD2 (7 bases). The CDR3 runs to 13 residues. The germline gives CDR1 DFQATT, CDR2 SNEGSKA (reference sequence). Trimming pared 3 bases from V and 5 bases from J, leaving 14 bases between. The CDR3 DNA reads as TGCAGTGCTAGGGGGGGGGCGGCCCACGAGCAGTACTTC. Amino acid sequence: CSARGGAAHEQYF.

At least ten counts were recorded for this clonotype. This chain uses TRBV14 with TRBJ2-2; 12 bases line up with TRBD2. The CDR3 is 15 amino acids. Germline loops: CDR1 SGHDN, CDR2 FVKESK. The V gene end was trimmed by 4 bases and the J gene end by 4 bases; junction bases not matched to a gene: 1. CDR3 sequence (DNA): TGTGCCAGCAGCCGACTAGCGGGGGTCACCGGGGAGCTGTTTTTT. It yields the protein CASSRLAGVTGELFF.

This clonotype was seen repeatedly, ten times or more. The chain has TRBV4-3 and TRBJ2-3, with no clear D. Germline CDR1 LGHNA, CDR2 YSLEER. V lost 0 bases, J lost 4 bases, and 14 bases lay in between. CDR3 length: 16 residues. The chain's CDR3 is CASSQDWASRPDTQYF. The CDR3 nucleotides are TGCGCCAGCAGCCAAGATTGGGCTAGTCGCCCAGATACGCAGTATTTT.

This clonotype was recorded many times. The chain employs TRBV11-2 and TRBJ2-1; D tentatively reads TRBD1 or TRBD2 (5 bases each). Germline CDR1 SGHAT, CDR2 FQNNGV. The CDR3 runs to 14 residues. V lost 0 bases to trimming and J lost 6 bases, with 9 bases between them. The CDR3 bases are TGTGCCAGCAGCTTAGATGGGGGTTTCAATGAGCAGTTCTTC. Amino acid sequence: CASSLDGGFNEQFF. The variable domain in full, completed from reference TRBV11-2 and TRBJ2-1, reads EAGVAQSPRYKIIEKRQSVAFWCNPISGHATLYWYQQILGQGPKLLIQFQNNGVVDDSQLPKDRFSAERLKGVDSTLKIQPAKLEDSAVYLCASSLDGGFNEQFFGPGTRLTVL.

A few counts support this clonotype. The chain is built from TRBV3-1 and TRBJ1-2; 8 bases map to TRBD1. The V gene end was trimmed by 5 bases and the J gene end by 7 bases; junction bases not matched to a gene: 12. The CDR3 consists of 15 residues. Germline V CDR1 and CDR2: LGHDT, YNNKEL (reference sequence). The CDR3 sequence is CASSMKGQGAFGYTF. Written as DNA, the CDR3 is TGTGCCAGCAGCATGAAGGGCCAGGGGGCCTTTGGCTACACCTTC.

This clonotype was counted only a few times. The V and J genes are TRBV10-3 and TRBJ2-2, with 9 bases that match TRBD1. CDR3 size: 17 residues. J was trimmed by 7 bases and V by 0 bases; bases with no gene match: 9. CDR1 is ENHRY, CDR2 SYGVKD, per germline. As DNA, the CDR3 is TGTGCCATCAGTGAGTCGAAAGGAGGACAGGGGAACGGGGAGCTGTTTTTT. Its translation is CAISESKGGQGNGELFF.

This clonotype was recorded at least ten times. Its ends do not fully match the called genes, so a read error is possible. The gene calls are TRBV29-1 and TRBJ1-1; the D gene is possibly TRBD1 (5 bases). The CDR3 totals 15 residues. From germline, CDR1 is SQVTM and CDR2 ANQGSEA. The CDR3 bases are TGCAGCGTGAACCCCTTGGCAGGGCAGAACATTGAAGCTTTCTTT. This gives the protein CSVNPLAGQNIEAFF.

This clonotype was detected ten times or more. CDR3 protein: CASVSNYGYTF. The CDR3 DNA is TGTGCCAGCGTGTCTAACTATGGCTACACCTTC. The chain is built from TRBV7-2 and TRBJ1-2; D ambiguous. V was pared by 8 bases and J by 0 bases, with 4 bases between. There are 11 residues in the CDR3. CDR1 is SGHTA, CDR2 FQGNSA, per germline.

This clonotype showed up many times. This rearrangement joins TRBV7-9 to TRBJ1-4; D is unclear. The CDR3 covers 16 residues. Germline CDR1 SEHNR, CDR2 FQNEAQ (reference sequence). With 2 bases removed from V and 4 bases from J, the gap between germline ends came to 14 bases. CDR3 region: CASSLTFGLGNEKLFF. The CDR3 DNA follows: TGTGCCAGCAGCTTAACTTTTGGATTAGGTAATGAAAAACTGTTTTTT. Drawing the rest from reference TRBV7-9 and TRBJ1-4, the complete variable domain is DTGVSQNPRHKITKRGQNVTFRCDPISEHNRLYWYRQTLGQGPEFLTYFQNEAQLEKSRLLSDRFSAERPKGSFSTLEIQRTEQGDSAMYLCASSLTFGLGNEKLFFGSGTQLSVL.

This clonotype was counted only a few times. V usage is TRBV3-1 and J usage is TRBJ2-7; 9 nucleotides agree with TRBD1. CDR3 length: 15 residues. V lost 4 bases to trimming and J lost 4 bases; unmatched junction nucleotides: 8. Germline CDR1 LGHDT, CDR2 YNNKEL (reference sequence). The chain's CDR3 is CASSLGQGSGYEQYF. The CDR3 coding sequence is TGTGCCAGCAGCCTCGGACAGGGGAGTGGATACGAGCAGTACTTC.

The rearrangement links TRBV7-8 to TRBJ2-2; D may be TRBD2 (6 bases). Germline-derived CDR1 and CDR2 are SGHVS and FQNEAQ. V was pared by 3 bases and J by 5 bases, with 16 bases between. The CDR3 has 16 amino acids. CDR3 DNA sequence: TGTGCCAGCAGCTTGATGGGGAAGGGACTTACCGGGGAGCTGTTTTTT. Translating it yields CASSLMGKGLTGELFF.

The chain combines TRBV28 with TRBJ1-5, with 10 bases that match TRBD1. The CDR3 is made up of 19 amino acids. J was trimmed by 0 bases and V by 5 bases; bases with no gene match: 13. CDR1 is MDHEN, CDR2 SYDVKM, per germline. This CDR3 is CASSPRTGGNLYSNQPQHF. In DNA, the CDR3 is TGTGCCAGCAGTCCCCGGACAGGGGGAAACTTATATAGCAATCAGCCCCAGCATTTT.